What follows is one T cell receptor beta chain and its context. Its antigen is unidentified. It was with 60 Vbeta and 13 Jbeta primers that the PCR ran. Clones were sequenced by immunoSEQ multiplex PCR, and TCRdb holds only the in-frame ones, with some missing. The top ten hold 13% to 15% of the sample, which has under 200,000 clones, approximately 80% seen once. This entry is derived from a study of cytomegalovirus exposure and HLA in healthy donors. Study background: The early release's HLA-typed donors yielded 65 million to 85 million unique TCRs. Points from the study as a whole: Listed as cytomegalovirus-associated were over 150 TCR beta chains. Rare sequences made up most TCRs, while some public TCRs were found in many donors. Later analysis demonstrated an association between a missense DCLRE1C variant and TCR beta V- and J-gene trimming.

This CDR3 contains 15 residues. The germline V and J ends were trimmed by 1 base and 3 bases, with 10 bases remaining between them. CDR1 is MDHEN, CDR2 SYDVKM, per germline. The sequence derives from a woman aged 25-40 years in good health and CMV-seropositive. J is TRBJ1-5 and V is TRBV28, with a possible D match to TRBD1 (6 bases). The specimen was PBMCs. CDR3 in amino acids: CASSLFRQVNQPQHF. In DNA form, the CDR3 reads TGTGCCAGCAGTTTATTTCGACAGGTCAATCAGCCCCAGCATTTT. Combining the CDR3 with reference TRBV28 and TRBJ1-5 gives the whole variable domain DVKVTQSSRYLVKRTGEKVFLECVQDMDHENMFWYRQDPGLGLRLIYFSYDVKMKEKGDIPEGYSVSREKKERFSLILESASTNQTSMYLCASSLFRQVNQPQHFGDGTRLSIL.